The 23 T cell receptor beta chains below come from one sample, sequenced in a study of T cell responses to AZD1222 COVID-19 vaccine listed by TCRdb under 2021. The time point label here, explained by the study, means: baseline before first vaccination. Receptors were amplified or captured by the immunoSEQ multiplex PCR assay. Held by TCRdb, this immuneACCESS table contains in-frame sequences only and omits some clones. Under half of the omission traces to an unresolved V gene where checked; the cause of the rest is unknown. A total of some 110,000 clones appear in this sample, roughly 87% of them only once. Of the sample, 7.5% falls within the top ten clones. The source material was peripheral blood, sampled on day 0 of AZD1222 vaccination. The receptors here all came from an adult in good health.

V usage is TRBV2 and J usage is TRBJ2-7, with D perhaps TRBD2 (5 bases). Germline V lookup: CDR1 SNHLY, CDR2 FYNNEI. This CDR3 has 13 residues. V lost 6 bases and J 3 bases, leaving 12 bases between the germline ends. CDR3 region: CASSAVGNYEQYF. CDR3 nucleotide sequence: TGTGCCAGCAGCGCCGTCGGGAACTACGAGCAGTACTTC.

The V and J genes are TRBV19 and TRBJ2-6; D is unresolved. This CDR3 spans 17 amino acids. V was trimmed by 7 bases and J by 3 bases, leaving 19 bases between them. Looked up from germline, CDR1 is LNHDA and CDR2 is SQIVND (reference sequence). This chain's CDR3 is CASMDGPSVGGANVLTF. CDR3 nucleotides: TGTGCCAGTATGGACGGCCCATCGGTCGGTGGGGCCAACGTCCTGACTTTC.

The chain carries TRBV5-6 and TRBJ1-4; D is uncertain. There are 14 residues in the CDR3. Germline CDR1 reads SGHDT; CDR2 reads YYEEEE. V gave up 2 bases and J gave up 3 bases, with 8 bases separating them. The CDR3 sequence is CASSFKGPNEKLFF. The CDR3 nucleotides are TGTGCCAGCAGCTTCAAAGGGCCTAATGAAAAACTGTTTTTT.

V and J are TRBV28 and TRBJ1-6; D is ambiguous. This CDR3 has 10 amino acids. V was trimmed by 6 bases and J by 14 bases, leaving 8 bases between them. Germline V gene sequence: CDR1 MDHEN, CDR2 SYDVKM. The CDR3 protein is CASRGPTLHF. CDR3 DNA: TGTGCCAGCAGGGGCCCAACCCTCCACTTT.

The table lists this clone with a few counts. The genes are TRBV3-1 (or the pseudogene TRBV3-2) and TRBJ1-1, with unresolved D. The CDR3 length is 16 residues. V dropped 1 base and J dropped 0 bases, with 12 bases sitting between them. CDR1 and CDR2 (germline): LGHDT, YNNKEL (reference sequence). The CDR3 reads CASSQAQQTLNTEAFF. Written as DNA, the CDR3 is TGTGCCAGCAGCCAAGCCCAACAAACACTGAACACTGAAGCTTTCTTT.

This chain uses TRBV5-4 with TRBJ2-5, with a tentative D call TRBD2 (6 bases). Deletions cut 4 bases from V and 3 bases from J, with 13 bases between. Germline V gene lookup returns CDR1 SGHNT and CDR2 YYREEE (reference sequence). There are 14 residues in the CDR3. CDR3 nucleotides: TGTGCCAGCAGCACCGGGGACTTCGAAGAGACCCAGTACTTC. Protein: CASSTGDFEETQYF. The variable domain in full, with the rest retrieved from reference TRBV5-4 and TRBJ2-5, is ETGVTQSPTHLIKTRGQQVTLRCSSQSGHNTVSWYQQALGQGPQFIFQYYREEENGRGNFPPRFSGLQFPNYSSELNVNALELDDSALYLCASSTGDFEETQYFGPGTRLLVL.

The chain carries TRBV5-4 and TRBJ2-1; weak D call: TRBD2 (5 bases). Deletions cut 5 bases from V and 5 bases from J, with 20 bases between. The germline CDR1 and CDR2 sequences are SGHNT and YYREEE (reference sequence). This CDR3 contains 16 residues. The CDR3 DNA reads TGTGCCAGCAGACCAACTCTAGTGAGGAGGAACAATGAGCAGTTCTTC. It is translated as CASRPTLVRRNNEQFF.

The gene calls are TRBV28 and TRBJ2-3, with TRBD1 matching over 9 bases. The germline CDR1 and CDR2 sequences are MDHEN and SYDVKM. The CDR3 contains 15 residues. The junction had 7 bases not matched to a gene; V was cut back by 6 bases and J by 3 bases. The CDR3 is CASRGRQGETDTQYF. The CDR3 nucleotides are TGTGCCAGCAGGGGCCGACAGGGGGAGACAGATACGCAGTATTTT.

The rearrangement joins TRBV12-3 or TRBV12-4 to TRBJ1-2, with 8 bases lining up with TRBD1. This CDR3 region has 13 residues. J was trimmed by 8 bases and V by 6 bases; bases with no gene match: 8. This CDR3 reads CASREGQAYGYTF. The DNA of the CDR3 is TGTGCCAGCAGAGAGGGACAGGCTTACGGCTACACCTTC.

The chain is built from TRBV7-8 and TRBJ2-3, with D perhaps matching TRBD1 (7 bases). Trimming removed 4 bases at V and 2 bases at J, with 16 bases between. The CDR3 runs to 16 residues. Germline V lookup: CDR1 SGHVS, CDR2 FQNEAQ. For the CDR3, the DNA is TGTGCCAGCAGCTCAGGGGGTAGACTAGTCACAGATACGCAGTATTTT. Protein: CASSSGGRLVTDTQYF.

The chain uses TRBV7-6 and TRBJ2-5; D possibly corresponds to TRBD2 (5 bases). V lost 6 bases, J lost 5 bases, and 13 bases lay in between. There are 13 residues in the CDR3. Per germline, CDR1 SGHVS and CDR2 FNYEAQ. CDR3 DNA sequence: TGTGCCAGCAGTCTTGGGCCGGGGGAGACCCAGTACTTC. It specifies CASSLGPGETQYF.

The V call is TRBV5-5, the J call TRBJ1-2, with a possible D match to TRBD1 (5 bases). The CDR3 is made up of 13 amino acids. Trimming cost V 4 bases and J 3 bases, with 10 bases left between them. Germline V gene sequence: CDR1 SGHKS, CDR2 YYEKEE (reference sequence). CDR3 coding DNA: TGTGCCAGCAGCGTGGACACTTACTATGGCTACACCTTC. This translates into CASSVDTYYGYTF. Drawing the rest from reference TRBV5-5 and TRBJ1-2, the complete variable domain is DAGVTQSPTHLIKTRGQQVTLRCSPISGHKSVSWYQQVLGQGPQFIFQYYEKEERGRGNFPDRFSARQFPNYSSELNVNALLLGDSALYLCASSVDTYYGYTFGSGTRLTVV.

The V and J genes are TRBV6-1 and TRBJ2-1; no firm D call. Trimming left V 3 bases short and J 10 bases short, with 13 bases between. The CDR3 is 13 residues long. The germline V gene encodes CDR1 MNHNS and CDR2 SASEGT. The CDR3 protein is CASSEGYDTEQFF. In nucleotides, the CDR3 is TGTGCCAGCAGTGAGGGCTACGACACAGAGCAGTTCTTC.

The chain combines TRBV7-6 with TRBJ1-4; no clear D gene. Germline CDR1 SGHVS, CDR2 FNYEAQ. V was shortened by 5 bases and J by 0 bases, with 7 bases between the two germline ends. The CDR3 loop spans 14 amino acids. The CDR3 loop is CASSDPSTNEKLFF. The CDR3 DNA is TGTGCCAGCAGCGACCCCTCAACTAATGAAAAACTGTTTTTT.

V is TRBV10-3 and J is TRBJ2-2, with 8 bases lining up with TRBD2. Germline V gives CDR1 ENHRY, CDR2 SYGVKD. V shed 4 bases and J 4 bases; nucleotides not matched to a gene: 8. The CDR3 length is 16 residues. The CDR3 DNA is TGTGCCATCAGTGTACCGGCCAGCGGGGGCACCGGGGAGCTGTTTTTT. It codes for CAISVPASGGTGELFF.

J is TRBJ2-3 and V is TRBV7-9, with D hard to call. CDR3 size: 17 residues. Germline CDR1 reads SEHNR; CDR2 reads FQNEAQ (reference sequence). The germline V and J ends were trimmed by 2 bases and 2 bases, with 17 bases remaining between them. The CDR3 DNA reads TGTGCCAGCAGCTTACGAGGCGACAACGGAGTCACAGATACGCAGTATTTT. Translated: CASSLRGDNGVTDTQYF.

The genes are TRBV4-1 and TRBJ2-1, with TRBD2 matching over 7 bases. Germline-derived CDR1 and CDR2 are MGHRA and YSYEKL. With 6 bases clipped from V and 3 bases from J, the junction kept 8 bases outside the gene matches. This CDR3 contains 15 residues. The CDR3 loop reads CASSPSGTNYNEQFF. The CDR3 region has the DNA TGCGCCAGCAGTCCGTCCGGGACTAACTACAATGAGCAGTTCTTC.

The chain has TRBV5-6 and TRBJ2-7; either TRBD1 or TRBD2 may supply D (5 bases each). The length of the CDR3 is 14 residues. CDR1 and CDR2 (germline): SGHDT, YYEEEE. With 4 bases removed from V and 6 bases from J, the gap between germline ends came to 17 bases. The DNA for the CDR3 is TGTGCCAGCAGCACGGGACCTCTGTTCGGCGAGCAGTACTTC. Translating gives CASSTGPLFGEQYF. Filled out from reference TRBV5-6 and TRBJ2-7, the complete variable domain reads DAGVTQSPTHLIKTRGQQVTLRCSPKSGHDTVSWYQQALGQGPQFIFQYYEEEERQRGNFPDRFSGHQFPNYSSELNVNALLLGDSALYLCASSTGPLFGEQYFGPGTRLTVT.

The chain links TRBV12-3 or TRBV12-4 to TRBJ1-5, with D unclear. V lost 7 bases to trimming and J lost 9 bases, with 13 bases between them. The CDR3 length is 12 residues. CDR3 protein: CASKSVARPQHF. For the CDR3, the DNA is TGTGCCAGCAAATCGGTGGCCCGGCCCCAGCATTTT.

This clone has just a few counts. The chain joins TRBV7-6 to TRBJ1-6, with D possibly TRBD1 on 6 matching bases. CDR3 length: 15 amino acids. Between the trimmed V and J ends, which lost 6 bases and 6 bases, there was a span of 15 bases. Germline-derived CDR1 and CDR2 are SGHVS and FNYEAQ. The CDR3 here is CASSSQGLGNSPLHF. The CDR3, as DNA: TGTGCCAGCAGTTCACAGGGTTTGGGTAATTCACCCCTCCACTTT.

The chain is built from TRBV10-3 and TRBJ2-5, with 13 nucleotides matching TRBD2. The J segment lost 3 bases and the V segment lost 10 bases, leaving 8 bases of the junction unmatched. Germline CDR1 and CDR2: ENHRY and SYGVKD. The CDR3 is 15 residues long. CDR3 sequence: CATEGGTSGEETQYF. In DNA, the CDR3 is TGTGCCACCGAGGGTGGGACTAGCGGGGAAGAGACCCAGTACTTC.

The chain has TRBV28 and TRBJ2-3, with D possibly TRBD1 on 5 matching bases. This CDR3 contains 13 residues. Germline CDR1 and CDR2: MDHEN and SYDVKM. V gave up 3 bases and J gave up 6 bases, with 10 bases separating them. CDR3 residues: CASSFRQSDTQYF. CDR3 nucleotides: TGTGCCAGCAGTTTTCGACAGTCCGATACGCAGTATTTT. Together with reference TRBV28 and TRBJ2-3, the CDR3 gives the full variable domain: DVKVTQSSRYLVKRTGEKVFLECVQDMDHENMFWYRQDPGLGLRLIYFSYDVKMKEKGDIPEGYSVSREKKERFSLILESASTNQTSMYLCASSFRQSDTQYFGPGTRLTVL.

The V gene is TRBV30, the J gene TRBJ2-5, with TRBD2 as a possible D gene (6 bases). CDR1 is GTSNPN, CDR2 SVGIG, per germline (reference sequence). V lost 4 bases, J lost 4 bases, and 19 bases lay in between. The CDR3 runs 15 residues. The CDR3 loop reads CAWNGVGGWGETQYF. The CDR3 nucleotides are TGTGCCTGGAACGGAGTGGGAGGATGGGGAGAGACCCAGTACTTC. The full variable domain, completed using reference TRBV30 and TRBJ2-5, is SQTIHQWPATLVQPVGSPLSLECTVEGTSNPNLYWYRQAAGRGLQLLFYSVGIGQISSEVPQNLSASRPQDRQFILSSKKLLLSDSGFYLCAWNGVGGWGETQYFGPGTRLLVL.